Listed below are T cell receptor beta chains from one sample, sequenced in a study of low-dose radiotherapy and immunotherapy resistance in tumors. Each CDR3 protein is one row after TCRdb ran MiXCR on the reads. The sample lists 45,000 or so distinct CDR3 sequences, less than 30% occurring once. This specimen was PBMCs, taken after low-dose radiotherapy plus immunotherapy. The receptor source for this set is a male donor with prostate cancer. Both conserved end residues are part of each CDR3. D genes are given only for firm matches. Not every row has a clone size; where given, it reads once, few, many or a size class.

V: TRBV7-4
J: TRBJ1-1
D: -
size: many
DNA: TGTGCCAGCAGCTTGGGGGCGGGGGGCTTGAACACTGAAGCTTTCTTT
CDR3: CASSLGAGGLNTEAFF

V: TRBV5-1
J: TRBJ2-5
D: -
size: -
DNA: TGCGCCAGCAGCCCTGACGGCAGGGGCGGAAGAGAGACCCAGTACTTC
CDR3: CASSPDGRGGRETQYF

V: TRBV27
J: TRBJ2-7
D: -
size: many
DNA: TGTGCCAGCAGTTTCCCACCTCCAGGGCGGTACTTC
CDR3: CASSFPPPGRYF

V: TRBV10-3
J: TRBJ2-3
D: TRBD2
size: many
DNA: TGTGCCATCAGTGAGGGCGGCGGGAGGGCCACAGATACGCAGTATTTT
CDR3: CAISEGGGRATDTQYF

V: TRBV30
J: TRBJ2-4
D: TRBD1
size: many
DNA: TGTGCCTGCAAGGGACAGCTAATGAACATTCAGTACTTC
CDR3: CACKGQLMNIQYF

V: TRBV2
J: TRBJ1-5
D: -
size: -
DNA: TGTGCCAGCAGGCCAGAGGCCCGCTTCACCCAGCCCCAGCATTTT
CDR3: CASRPEARFTQPQHF

V: TRBV27
J: TRBJ1-1
D: TRBD1
size: -
DNA: TGTGCCAGCCGACAGGGTGGATTCGGCTGGACTGAAGCTTTCTTT
CDR3: CASRQGGFGWTEAFF

V: TRBV19
J: TRBJ2-7
D: -
size: -
DNA: TGTGCCAGTAGTCCCGGGGGCTACGAGCAGTACTTC
CDR3: CASSPGGYEQYF

V: TRBV12-3/TRBV12-4
J: TRBJ1-2
D: TRBD1
size: -
DNA: TGTGCCAGCAGGCGGGGGACAGGGCGATATGGCTACACCTTC
CDR3: CASRRGTGRYGYTF

V: TRBV30
J: TRBJ2-1
D: -
size: many
DNA: TGTGCCTGGAGTTTTCGGCCCTCTAGCGTCCGCTCCTACAATGAGCAGTTCTTC
CDR3: CAWSFRPSSVRSYNEQFF

V: TRBV27
J: TRBJ2-2
D: -
size: few
DNA: TGTGCCAGCAGTTTCCGGACAGCCGGGGAGCTGTTTTTT
CDR3: CASSFRTAGELFF

V: TRBV3-1
J: TRBJ1-2
D: TRBD1
size: -
DNA: TGTGCCAGCAGCCAGTCCCGGGACAGGGGAACTAACTATGGCTACACCTTC
CDR3: CASSQSRDRGTNYGYTF

V: TRBV25-1
J: TRBJ1-1
D: -
size: many
DNA: TGTGCCAGCAAACGGGGGGGGACCACTGAAGCTTTCTTT
CDR3: CASKRGGTTEAFF

V: TRBV28
J: TRBJ2-7
D: -
size: -
DNA: TGTGCCAGCAGTTTTGCCCACCTGACAGAACGGCCGTACTTC
CDR3: CASSFAHLTERPYF

V: TRBV7-2
J: TRBJ2-4
D: -
size: -
DNA: TGTGCCAGCAGTTACCAAGCCAAAAACATTCAGTACTTC
CDR3: CASSYQAKNIQYF

V: TRBV24-1
J: TRBJ2-1
D: -
size: many
DNA: TGTGCCACCAGTGATCCCTCCCTCGGGTACTCCTACAATGAGCAGTTCTTC
CDR3: CATSDPSLGYSYNEQFF

V: TRBV5-4
J: TRBJ2-7
D: TRBD2
size: -
DNA: TGTGCCAGCAGTTCGGGACTAGCGGCGTACGAGCAGTACTTC
CDR3: CASSSGLAAYEQYF

V: TRBV15
J: TRBJ1-4
D: -
size: many
DNA: TGTGCCACCAGCCTCATCAGTGCGGGTGAAAAACTGTTTTTT
CDR3: CATSLISAGEKLFF

V: TRBV7-2
J: TRBJ2-7
D: -
size: many
DNA: TGTGCCAGCAGCCTTGGGGGGCCCACATACGAGCAGTACTTC
CDR3: CASSLGGPTYEQYF

V: TRBV11-2
J: TRBJ2-7
D: -
size: -
DNA: TGTGCCAGCAGCTTAGTCATAGGGTACGAGCAGTACTTC
CDR3: CASSLVIGYEQYF

V: TRBV28
J: TRBJ2-1
D: TRBD2
size: many
DNA: TGTGCCAGCAGTTTATGGGGACTATCGGGGCCCTACAATGAGCAGTTCTTC
CDR3: CASSLWGLSGPYNEQFF

V: TRBV29-1
J: TRBJ2-1
D: TRBD1
size: many
DNA: TGCAGCGTGGGGGAACAGGGGGCTGAGCAGTTCTTC
CDR3: CSVGEQGAEQFF

V: TRBV29-1
J: TRBJ1-5
D: -
size: -
DNA: TGCAGCGTTGTTGGGGGAAGCAATCAGCCCCAGCATTTT
CDR3: CSVVGGSNQPQHF

V: TRBV7-3
J: TRBJ2-3
D: TRBD1
size: many
DNA: TGTGCCAGCAGCTTGACAGGGCCCGCAGATACGCAGTATTTT
CDR3: CASSLTGPADTQYF

V: TRBV6-2/TRBV6-3
J: TRBJ2-1
D: TRBD2
size: many
DNA: TGTGCCAGCAGTTTAGCGGGAGGGGCCGACAATGAGCAGTTCTTC
CDR3: CASSLAGGADNEQFF

V: TRBV10-3
J: TRBJ1-5
D: -
size: -
DNA: TGTGCCACAAGAGACAGTCCCCTTGGGAATCAGCCCCAGCATTTT
CDR3: CATRDSPLGNQPQHF

V: TRBV5-1
J: TRBJ2-1
D: -
size: -
DNA: TGCGCCAGCAGCTTCCCCACTTCCAATGAGCAGTTCTTC
CDR3: CASSFPTSNEQFF

V: TRBV12-3/TRBV12-4
J: TRBJ2-1
D: TRBD1
size: many
DNA: TGTGCCAGCAGCTATGACAGGGGAAGCGATGAGCAGTTCTTC
CDR3: CASSYDRGSDEQFF

V: TRBV29-1
J: TRBJ1-2
D: TRBD1
size: many
DNA: TGCTGTGGACAGGCGGCATATGGCTACACCTTC
CDR3: CCGQAAYGYTF

V: TRBV12-3/TRBV12-4
J: TRBJ1-1
D: TRBD1
size: many
DNA: TGTGCCAGCAGTTCGGATACAGGGGGAGCTTTCTTT
CDR3: CASSSDTGGAFF

V: TRBV7-9
J: TRBJ2-7
D: -
size: -
DNA: TGTGCCAGCAGCTCCGGGATCTCCTACGAGCAGTACTTC
CDR3: CASSSGISYEQYF

V: TRBV6-2/TRBV6-3
J: TRBJ2-1
D: -
size: few
DNA: TGTGCCAGCAGTTACATGGGAGAGGAGCAGTTCTTC
CDR3: CASSYMGEEQFF

V: TRBV4-1
J: TRBJ2-1
D: -
size: many
DNA: TGCGCCAGCAGCCAAACCTACAATGAGCAGTTCTTC
CDR3: CASSQTYNEQFF

V: TRBV20-1
J: TRBJ2-1
D: TRBD2
size: -
DNA: TGCAGTGCTAGAGATTTTGGACTAGCCCGCAATGAGCAGTTCTTC
CDR3: CSARDFGLARNEQFF

V: TRBV7-9
J: TRBJ1-1
D: TRBD1
size: -
DNA: TGTGCCAGCAGCCGACGGGGACAGTTATCCACTGAAGCTTTCTTT
CDR3: CASSRRGQLSTEAFF

V: TRBV3-1
J: TRBJ1-1
D: -
size: -
DNA: TGTGCCAGCAGCCAACGAGCACCGAACACTGAAGCTTTCTTT
CDR3: CASSQRAPNTEAFF

V: TRBV6-2/TRBV6-3
J: TRBJ1-5
D: -
size: few
DNA: TGTGCCAGCAGTTACCCGCCCCTTCAGCCCCAGCATTTT
CDR3: CASSYPPLQPQHF

V: TRBV5-1
J: TRBJ2-7
D: -
size: -
DNA: TGCGCCAGCAGCTTGGGGGGGCCCAGCTCCTACGAGCAGTACTTC
CDR3: CASSLGGPSSYEQYF

V: TRBV12-3/TRBV12-4
J: TRBJ2-3
D: TRBD2
size: few
DNA: TGTGCCAGCAGTTTAGGTGGCGGGGGGCTCACAGATACGCAGTATTTT
CDR3: CASSLGGGGLTDTQYF

V: TRBV27
J: TRBJ1-1
D: TRBD1
size: many
DNA: TGTGCCAGCAGCCTGGGACAGTACACTGAAGCTTTCTTT
CDR3: CASSLGQYTEAFF

V: TRBV5-1
J: TRBJ1-1
D: -
size: many
DNA: TGCGCCAGCAGCATGCGTGAGAACACTGAAGCTTTCTTT
CDR3: CASSMRENTEAFF

V: TRBV6-1
J: TRBJ2-7
D: -
size: -
DNA: TGTGCCAGCAGCCAGACTAGAGAGGACGAGCAGTACTTC
CDR3: CASSQTREDEQYF